Sequencing of this T cell receptor beta chain was carried out in a study of blood T cell repertoires in COVID-19. V shed 3 bases and J shed 4 bases, with 12 bases lying between them. The germline V gene encodes CDR1 LNHDA and CDR2 SQIVND (reference sequence). The CDR3 is made up of 14 amino acids. Exposed enrollees had met someone with a PCR-confirmed or clinician-diagnosed COVID-19 case at some point within the 2 weeks before study entry. The assay was immunoSEQ multiplex PCR, and TCRdb's table has in-frame clones only and misses some. The table has roughly 400,000 clones, around nine tenths seen once.

V gene TRBV19 combines with J gene TRBJ2-5; maybe TRBD2 (7 bases). Sequenced material: PBMCs or T cells enriched from blood (not recorded which). This TCR was sampled from a woman between 18 and 29 years old who had been exposed to COVID-19. The CDR3 sequence: CASSIGGAGETQYF. CDR3 in DNA: TGTGCCAGTAGTATTGGGGGGGCGGGAGAGACCCAGTACTTC. Using reference TRBV19 and TRBJ2-5 for the parts outside the CDR3, the full variable domain is DGGITQSPKYLFRKEGQNVTLSCEQNLNHDAMYWYRQDPGQGLRLIYYSQIVNDFQKGDIAEGYSVSREKKESFPLTVTSAQKNPTAFYLCASSIGGAGETQYFGPGTRLLVL.